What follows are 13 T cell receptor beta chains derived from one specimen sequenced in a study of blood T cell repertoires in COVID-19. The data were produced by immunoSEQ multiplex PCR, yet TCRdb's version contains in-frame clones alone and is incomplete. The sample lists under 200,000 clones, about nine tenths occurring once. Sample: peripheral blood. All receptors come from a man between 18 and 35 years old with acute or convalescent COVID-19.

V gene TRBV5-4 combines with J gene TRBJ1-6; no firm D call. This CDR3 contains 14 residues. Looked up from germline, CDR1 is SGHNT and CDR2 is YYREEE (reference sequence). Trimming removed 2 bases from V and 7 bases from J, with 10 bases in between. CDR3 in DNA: TGTGCCAGCAGCTTCAAAGGAGGAAATTCACCCCTCCACTTT. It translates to CASSFKGGNSPLHF.

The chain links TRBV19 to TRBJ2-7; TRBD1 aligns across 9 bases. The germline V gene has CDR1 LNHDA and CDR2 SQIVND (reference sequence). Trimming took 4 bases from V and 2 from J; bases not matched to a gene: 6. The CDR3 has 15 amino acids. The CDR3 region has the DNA TGTGCCAGTAGTACAGTCGGGACAGGGACCTACGAGCAGTACTTC. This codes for CASSTVGTGTYEQYF.

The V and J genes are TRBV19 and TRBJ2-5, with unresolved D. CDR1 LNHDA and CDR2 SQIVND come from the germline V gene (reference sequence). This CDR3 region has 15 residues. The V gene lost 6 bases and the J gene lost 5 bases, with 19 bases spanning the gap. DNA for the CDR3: TGTGCCAGTAGCCTCTCGGTCCCGAGCCGGGAGACCCAGTACTTC. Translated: CASSLSVPSRETQYF.

DNA of the CDR3: TGTGCCAGCAGTGACCGGACATCAGATACGCAGTATTTT. Its translation: CASSDRTSDTQYF. The chain has TRBV6-4 and TRBJ2-3; D perhaps matches TRBD1 (5 bases). Trimming left V 2 bases short and J 4 bases short, with 7 bases between. CDR1 and CDR2 from the germline V gene are MRHNA and SNTAGT. This CDR3 contains 13 residues.

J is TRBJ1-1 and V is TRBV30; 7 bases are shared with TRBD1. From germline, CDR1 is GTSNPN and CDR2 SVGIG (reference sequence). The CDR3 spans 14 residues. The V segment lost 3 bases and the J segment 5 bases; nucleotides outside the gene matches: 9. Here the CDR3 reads CAWSYDRAVTEAFF. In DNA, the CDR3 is TGTGCCTGGAGCTACGACAGGGCGGTTACTGAAGCTTTCTTT. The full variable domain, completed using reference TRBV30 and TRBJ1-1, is SQTIHQWPATLVQPVGSPLSLECTVEGTSNPNLYWYRQAAGRGLQLLFYSVGIGQISSEVPQNLSASRPQDRQFILSSKKLLLSDSGFYLCAWSYDRAVTEAFFGQGTRLTVV.

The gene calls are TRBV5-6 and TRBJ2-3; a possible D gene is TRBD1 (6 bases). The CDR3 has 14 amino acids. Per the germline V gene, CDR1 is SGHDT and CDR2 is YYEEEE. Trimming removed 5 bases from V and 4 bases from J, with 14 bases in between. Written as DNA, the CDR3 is TGTGCCAGCAGTTATACAGGGCTCCCAGATACGCAGTATTTT. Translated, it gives CASSYTGLPDTQYF. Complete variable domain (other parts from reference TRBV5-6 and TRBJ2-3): DAGVTQSPTHLIKTRGQQVTLRCSPKSGHDTVSWYQQALGQGPQFIFQYYEEEERQRGNFPDRFSGHQFPNYSSELNVNALLLGDSALYLCASSYTGLPDTQYFGPGTRLTVL.

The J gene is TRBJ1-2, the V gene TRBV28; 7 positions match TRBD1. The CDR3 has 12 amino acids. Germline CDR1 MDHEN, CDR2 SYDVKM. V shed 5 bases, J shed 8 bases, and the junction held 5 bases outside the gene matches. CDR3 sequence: CASSQTGRGYTF. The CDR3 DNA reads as TGTGCCAGCAGTCAGACAGGGAGAGGCTACACCTTC.

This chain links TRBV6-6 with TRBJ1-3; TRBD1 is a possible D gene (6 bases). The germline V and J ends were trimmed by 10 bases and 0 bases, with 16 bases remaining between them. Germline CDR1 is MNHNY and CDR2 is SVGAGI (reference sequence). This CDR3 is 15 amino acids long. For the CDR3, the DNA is TGTGCCACCTTCACCCAGGGGTACTCTGGAAACACCATATATTTT. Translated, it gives CATFTQGYSGNTIYF.

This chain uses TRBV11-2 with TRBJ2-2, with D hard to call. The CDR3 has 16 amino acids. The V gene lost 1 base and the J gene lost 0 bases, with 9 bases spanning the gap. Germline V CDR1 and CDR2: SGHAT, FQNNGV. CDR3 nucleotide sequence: TGTGCCAGCAGCTTAGTTGTTTTCGCGAACACCGGGGAGCTGTTTTTT. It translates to CASSLVVFANTGELFF.

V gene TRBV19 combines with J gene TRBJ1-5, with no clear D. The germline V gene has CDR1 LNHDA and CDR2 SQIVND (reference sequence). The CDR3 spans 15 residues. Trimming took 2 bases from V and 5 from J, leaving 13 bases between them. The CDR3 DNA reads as TGTGCCAGTAGTATATCGGCGGGAAATTATCAGCCCCAGCATTTT. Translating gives CASSISAGNYQPQHF.

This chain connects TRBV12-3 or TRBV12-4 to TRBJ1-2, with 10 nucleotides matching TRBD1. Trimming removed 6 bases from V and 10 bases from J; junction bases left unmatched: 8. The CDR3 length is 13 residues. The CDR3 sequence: CASSRGTGEVYTF. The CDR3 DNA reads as TGTGCCAGCAGCCGCGGGACAGGGGAGGTCTACACCTTC.

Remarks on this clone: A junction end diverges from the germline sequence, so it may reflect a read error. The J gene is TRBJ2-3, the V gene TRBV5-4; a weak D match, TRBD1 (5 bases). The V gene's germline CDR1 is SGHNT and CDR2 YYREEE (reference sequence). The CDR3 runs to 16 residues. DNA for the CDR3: TGTGCCAGCAGCTTGTTTGTCTCAACAGGCACCGATACGCAGTATTTT. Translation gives CASSLFVSTGTDTQYF.

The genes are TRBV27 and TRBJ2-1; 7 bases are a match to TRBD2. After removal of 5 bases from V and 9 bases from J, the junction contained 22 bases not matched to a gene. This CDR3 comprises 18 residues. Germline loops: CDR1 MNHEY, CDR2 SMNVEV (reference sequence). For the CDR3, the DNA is TGTGCCAGCAGTCCTGGGGGTGCGGGCGGGAGACAGTATAGTGAGCAGTTCTTC. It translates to CASSPGGAGGRQYSEQFF.